This T cell receptor (beta chain) originates from a study of PD-1 blockade in mismatch repair-deficient tumors (dated by TCRdb to 2016 to 2017). The study in broad terms: The trial enrolled some 90 consecutive patients with over 10 mismatch repair-deficient cancer types between September 2013 and late 2016, all previously treated and progressing. Deep sequencing of TCR CDR3 regions was used to track tumor-associated T cell clones in peripheral blood of patients responding to PD-1 blockade.

This clone was observed a handful of times. This receptor's antigen is unknown. The sample holds no much larger clone one base away, and base qualities are not on file. Receptors were amplified or captured by the immunoSEQ multiplex PCR assay. TCRdb obtained this table from immuneACCESS and retained in-frame rearrangements with V and J assigned. These tables miss some clones; where compared with another copy, unresolved V genes account for less than half of the shortfall, and the remainder is unexplained. The table for this sample lists about 84,000 clones; approximately 81% of them were counted only once. The ten top clones hold roughly 2.7% of the sample. Read against the paper, the sample's time point label means: peripheral blood 12 weeks after first pembrolizumab dose. For each enrolled patient, mismatch repair deficiency was established using either polymerase chain reaction or immunohistochemistry. TCR sequencing was carried out for a few patients who responded to pembrolizumab therapy. Pembrolizumab PD-1 blockade was prospectively tested in advanced mismatch repair-deficient cancers, regardless of tissue of origin, in the phase II trial. Peripheral blood T cell samples were gathered serially, both before PD-1 blockade started and at multiple time points afterward. The timing of each blood sample was reported as weeks after the first dose of pembrolizumab.

The CDR3 numbers 11 residues from cysteine through phenylalanine. The sequence is cut down to CDR3 DNA, 33 bases in frame from base 1. V loses 8 bases, J loses 6 bases, and the germline ends lie 11 bases apart. CDR1 and CDR2, per the germline V gene (reference sequence), are MNHEY and SMNVEV. What the work shows at the level of the full study, not this receptor alone: After pembrolizumab, tumor-resident clones, which were often undetectable in blood before treatment, expanded rapidly and then contracted, generally ahead of radiologic responses.

The clonotype comes from an adult with mismatch repair-deficient cancer. The rearrangement joined TRBV27 to TRBJ2-7; the D element might be TRBD1 or TRBD2, as each aligns at 5 bases. This specimen was peripheral blood, taken 12 weeks after starting pembrolizumab. The nucleotide sequence reads TGTGCCAGCGTCATGGGGACCGAGCAGTACTTC. Its protein reads: CASVMGTEQYF.